This section outlines one T cell receptor beta chain sequence together with its context. This clonotype was counted at least ten times. This clone's antigen is unknown. Nothing much larger sits one base from this clone, and base qualities are not available. Library construction relied on RT-PCR. TCRdb records Illumina HiSeq 2500 as the sequencer. The public reads were run again by TCRdb, first through fastp at Q25 and then through MiXCR, and only productive beta chains were kept. Rows with a matching CDR3 protein are joined into one entry that keeps the most common DNA and genes. Across this sample there are about 180,000 distinct CDR3 sequences, with around 9.2% seen only once. The ten largest account for around 9.9% of the sample. The entry originates in a study of response to subunit inactivated influenza vaccine (dated by TCRdb to the late 2010s). In the study overall: The study used deep quantitative T cell receptor repertoire profiling to track responses to a trivalent subunit inactivated influenza vaccine. Broader findings and caveats from the paper: The authors proposed that each seasonal influenza vaccination may bring in only a limited number of new T cells.

The CDR3, cysteine through phenylalanine, is 17 amino acids long. CDR3 DNA is the only sequence kept; it has 51 bases, read in frame from the first base. The trim is 0 bases for V and 4 bases for J, with a gap of 18 bases between the germline ends. CDR1 and CDR2 are drawn from the germline V gene: SGHRS, YFSETQ. This TCR was recovered from a man aged 50-59 years who received an inactivated influenza vaccine. Donor details come from another sample of the same person, matched by shared clones. Source: non-naive T cells sorted from PBMCs, taken on the day of vaccination. In light of the paper, this sample's cell subset or site label describes: memory T cell fraction. The rearrangement combines TRBV5-1 with TRBJ2-3; the D gene cannot be resolved beyond TRBD1 or TRBD2, each matching 6 bases. The CDR3 corresponds to CASSLDPRRGLADTQYF. The DNA sequence reads TGCGCCAGCAGCTTGGATCCGAGGAGGGGGTTAGCAGATACGCAGTATTTT. The variable domain in full, with residues beyond the CDR3 obtained from the reference TRBV5-1 and TRBJ2-3 genes, is KAGVTQTPRYLIKTRGQQVTLSCSPISGHRSVSWYQQTPGQGLQFLFEYFSETQRNKGNFPGRFSGRQFSNSRSEMNVSTLELGDSALYLCASSLDPRRGLADTQYFGPGTRLTVL.